The rows below give T cell receptor beta chains drawn from one sample of a study of cytomegalovirus exposure and HLA in healthy donors. Measured with immunoSEQ multiplex PCR; TCRdb has only the in-frame clones, and not every one. The table shows 110,000 or so clones, with 86% occurring only once. Specimen: PBMCs. Receptor source: a man aged 18 to 30 in good health and CMV-seronegative. The CDR3 runs from the conserved cysteine through the conserved F or W. The D gene is left open where the match is weak. Clone size appears in some rows only: once, few, many, or a class for an expanded clone.

len | d_gene | j_gene | v_gene | abundance | CDR3aa | CDR3nt
12 | . | TRBJ1-3 | TRBV6-1 | . | CASSERWATIYF | TGTGCCAGCAGTGAACGGTGGGCCACCATATATTTT
14 | TRBD1 | TRBJ1-2 | TRBV11-2 | . | CASSPTGGRYGYTF | TGTGCCAGCAGCCCTACAGGGGGTCGCTATGGCTACACCTTC
14 | TRBD1 | TRBJ1-2 | TRBV30 | once | CAWNSGTETYGYTF | TGTGCCTGGAATTCGGGGACAGAGACCTATGGCTACACCTTC
13 | . | TRBJ2-4 | TRBV15 | . | CATSRVAGNIQYF | TGTGCCACCAGCAGAGTGGCGGGGAACATTCAGTACTTC
15 | TRBD2 | TRBJ2-6 | TRBV5-4 | . | CASSLAGGGANVLTF | TGTGCCAGCAGCTTGGCGGGGGGTGGGGCCAACGTCCTGACTTTC
14 | TRBD1 | TRBJ1-2 | TRBV5-6 | . | CASSVGQGNYGYTF | TGTGCCAGCAGCGTGGGACAGGGAAACTATGGCTACACCTTC
15 | . | TRBJ1-1 | TRBV4-1 | . | CASSQLGTGNTEAFF | TGCGCCAGCAGCCAACTTGGAACAGGGAACACTGAAGCTTTCTTT
13 | TRBD1 | TRBJ1-1 | TRBV7-9 | . | CASSLGQGADAFF | TGTGCCAGCAGCTTAGGACAGGGGGCTGATGCTTTCTTT
12 | . | TRBJ2-5 | TRBV27 | . | CASSSSFETQYF | TGTGCCAGCAGTTCCAGTTTTGAGACCCAGTACTTC
14 | . | TRBJ2-5 | TRBV5-1 | . | CASSLAGTQETQYF | TGCGCCAGCAGCTTGGCGGGAACCCAAGAGACCCAGTACTTC
15 | . | TRBJ1-2 | TRBV11-2 | many | CASSLERDPTYGYTF | TGTGCCAGCAGCTTAGAGCGGGATCCGACTTATGGCTACACCTTC